Below, 6 T cell receptor beta chains from the same sample are listed, as sequenced in a study of CXCR3-negative and CXCR3-positive naive CD8 T cells. Preparation of TRB cDNA libraries relied on 5' RACE carrying UMI labels. One entry per CDR3 protein, without DNA, is what TCRdb gives after re-calling the 5' RACE reads. This specimen shows some 56,000 distinct CDR3 sequences; the ten leading clones hold 20% to 25%. Sequenced material: memory CD8+ T cells from blood. Every receptor here comes from a human donor in good health. Some clones in this sample may be carry-over from other donors' samples.

This sequence joins TRBV20-1 and TRBJ2-1; lacking DNA, the TRBD2 call made by TCRdb goes unchecked. This CDR3 contains 18 residues. CDR1 and CDR2 (germline): DFQATT, SNEGSKA (reference sequence). CDR3 in amino acids: CSATNTGTSGGDYNEQFF.

The chain links TRBV20-1 to TRBJ1-2; the D call from TCRdb, TRBD1, cannot be confirmed without DNA. The CDR3 has 12 amino acids. Germline CDR1 reads DFQATT; CDR2 reads SNEGSKA (reference sequence). The CDR3 is CSARPGERGYTF.

The chain recombines TRBV6-6 with TRBJ2-3; TCRdb's assignment of TRBD2 cannot be checked, as there is no DNA. The germline V gene has CDR1 MNHNY and CDR2 SVGAGI (reference sequence). CDR3 length: 14 residues. CDR3 in amino acids: CASWGGLSTDTQYF.

The chain recombines TRBV10-3 with TRBJ1-2. Per germline, CDR1 ENHRY and CDR2 SYGVKD. The CDR3 runs to 16 residues. CDR3 loop: CAISEADTTARGGYTF.

The chain links TRBV30 to TRBJ2-6; TCRdb returns TRBD1, unconfirmable since there is no DNA. Germline V CDR1 and CDR2: GTSNPN, SVGIG (reference sequence). The length of the CDR3 is 12 residues. The CDR3 region is CARGGRTNVLTF.

The chain links TRBV5-5 to TRBJ2-3; the D call from TCRdb, TRBD2, cannot be confirmed without DNA. Looked up from germline, CDR1 is SGHKS and CDR2 is YYEKEE (reference sequence). This CDR3 has 15 residues. This CDR3 is CASSLDGLLTDTQYF.